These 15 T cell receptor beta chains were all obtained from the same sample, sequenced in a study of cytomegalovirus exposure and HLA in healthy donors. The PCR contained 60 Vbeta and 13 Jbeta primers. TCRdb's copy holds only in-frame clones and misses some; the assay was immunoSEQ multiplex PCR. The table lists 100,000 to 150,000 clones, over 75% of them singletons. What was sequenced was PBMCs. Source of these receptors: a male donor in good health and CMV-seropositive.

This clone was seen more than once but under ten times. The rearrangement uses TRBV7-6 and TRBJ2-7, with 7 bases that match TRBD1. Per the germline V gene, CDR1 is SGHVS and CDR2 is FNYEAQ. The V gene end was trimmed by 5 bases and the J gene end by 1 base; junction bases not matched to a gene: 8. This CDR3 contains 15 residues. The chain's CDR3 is CASSEAPGQSYEQYF. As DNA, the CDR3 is TGTGCCAGCAGCGAGGCTCCGGGACAGTCCTACGAGCAGTACTTC.

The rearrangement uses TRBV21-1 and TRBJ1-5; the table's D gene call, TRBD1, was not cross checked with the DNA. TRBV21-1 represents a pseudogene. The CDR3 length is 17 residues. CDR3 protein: CASSPRDRTEVPQPQHF. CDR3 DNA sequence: TGTGCCAGCAGCCCCCGGGACAGGACTGAAGTGCCCCAGCCCCAGCATTTT.

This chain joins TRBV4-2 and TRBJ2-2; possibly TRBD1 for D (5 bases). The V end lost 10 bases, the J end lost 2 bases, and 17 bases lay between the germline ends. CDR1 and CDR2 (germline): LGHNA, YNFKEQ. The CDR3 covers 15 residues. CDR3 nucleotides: TGTGCCACCAAACAAGGCAGGGTAAACACCGGGGAGCTGTTTTTT. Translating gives CATKQGRVNTGELFF.

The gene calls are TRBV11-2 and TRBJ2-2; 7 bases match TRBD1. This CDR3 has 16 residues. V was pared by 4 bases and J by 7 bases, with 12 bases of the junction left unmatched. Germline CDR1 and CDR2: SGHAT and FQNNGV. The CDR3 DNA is TGTGCCAGCAGCTACTTGACAGGGCCTCAGGGCGGGGAGCTGTTTTTT. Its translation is CASSYLTGPQGGELFF.

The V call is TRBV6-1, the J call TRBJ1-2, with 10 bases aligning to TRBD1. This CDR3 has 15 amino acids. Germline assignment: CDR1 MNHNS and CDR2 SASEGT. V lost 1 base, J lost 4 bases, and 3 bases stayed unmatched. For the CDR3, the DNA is TGTGCCAGCAGTGAAGGTTGGACAGGGGGCTATGGCTACACCTTC. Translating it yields CASSEGWTGGYGYTF.

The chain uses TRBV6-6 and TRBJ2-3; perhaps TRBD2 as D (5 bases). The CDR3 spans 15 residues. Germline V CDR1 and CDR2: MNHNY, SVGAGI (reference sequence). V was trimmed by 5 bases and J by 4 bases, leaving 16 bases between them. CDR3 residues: CASSPPAVGADTQYF. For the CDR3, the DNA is TGTGCCAGCAGTCCCCCAGCGGTTGGTGCAGATACGCAGTATTTT.

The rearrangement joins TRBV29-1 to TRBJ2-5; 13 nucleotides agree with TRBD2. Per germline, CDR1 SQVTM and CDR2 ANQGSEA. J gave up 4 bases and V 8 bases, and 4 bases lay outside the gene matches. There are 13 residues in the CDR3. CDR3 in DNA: TGCAGCATGACTAGCGGGAGGTCAGAGACCCAGTACTTC. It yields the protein CSMTSGRSETQYF.

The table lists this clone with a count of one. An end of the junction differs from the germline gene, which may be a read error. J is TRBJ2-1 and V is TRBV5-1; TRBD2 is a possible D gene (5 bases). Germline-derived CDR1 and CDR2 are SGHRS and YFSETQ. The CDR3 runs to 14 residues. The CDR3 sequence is CASSPEALYNEQFF. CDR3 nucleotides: TGCGCCAGCAGCCCGGAGGCCCTATACAATGAGCAATTCTTC. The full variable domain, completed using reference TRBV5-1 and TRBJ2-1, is KAGVTQTPRYLIKTRGQQVTLSCSPISGHRSVSWYQQTPGQGLQFLFEYFSETQRNKGNFPGRFSGRQFSNSRSEMNVSTLELGDSALYLCASSPEALYNEQFFGPGTRLTVL.

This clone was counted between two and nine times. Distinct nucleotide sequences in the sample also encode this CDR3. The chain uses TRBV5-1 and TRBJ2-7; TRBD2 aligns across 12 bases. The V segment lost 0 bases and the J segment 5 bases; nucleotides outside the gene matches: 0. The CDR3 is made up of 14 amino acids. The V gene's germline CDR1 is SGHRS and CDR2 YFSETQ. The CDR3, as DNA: TGCGCCAGCAGCTTGGGACTAGCGGGAGACGAGCAGTACTTC. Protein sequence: CASSLGLAGDEQYF.

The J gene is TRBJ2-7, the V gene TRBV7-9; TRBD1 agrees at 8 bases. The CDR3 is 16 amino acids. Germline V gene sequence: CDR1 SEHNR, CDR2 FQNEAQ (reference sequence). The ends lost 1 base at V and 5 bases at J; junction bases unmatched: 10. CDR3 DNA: TGTGCCAGCAGCTTAGGGCAGGGGGCGGGAAACGACGAGCAGTACTTC. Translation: CASSLGQGAGNDEQYF.

The CDR3 is CSVAQGWGQPQHF. CDR3 coding DNA: TGCAGCGTTGCTCAGGGATGGGGACAGCCCCAGCATTTT. The chain employs TRBV29-1 and TRBJ1-5; tentative D call: TRBD1 (5 bases). The CDR3 is made up of 13 amino acids. V gave up 4 bases and J gave up 7 bases, with 14 bases separating them. CDR1 is SQVTM and CDR2 is ANQGSEA in the germline V gene.

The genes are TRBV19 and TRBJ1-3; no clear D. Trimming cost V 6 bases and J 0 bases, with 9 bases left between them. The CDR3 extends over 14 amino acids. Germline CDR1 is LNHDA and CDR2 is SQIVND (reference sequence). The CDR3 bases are TGTGCCAGTAGACCGTACGGCTCTGGAAACACCATATATTTT. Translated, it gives CASRPYGSGNTIYF.

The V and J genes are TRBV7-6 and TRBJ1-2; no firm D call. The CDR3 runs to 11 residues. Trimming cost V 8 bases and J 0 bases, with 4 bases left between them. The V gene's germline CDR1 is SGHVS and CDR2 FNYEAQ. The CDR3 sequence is CASRSNYGYTF. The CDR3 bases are TGTGCCAGCCGGTCTAACTATGGCTACACCTTC.

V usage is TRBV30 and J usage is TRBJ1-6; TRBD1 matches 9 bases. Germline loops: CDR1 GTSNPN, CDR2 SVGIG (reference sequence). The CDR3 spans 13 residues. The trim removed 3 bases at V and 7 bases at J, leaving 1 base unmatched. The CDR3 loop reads CAWRGTGNSPLHF. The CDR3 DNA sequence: TGTGCCTGGAGGGGGACAGGGAATTCACCCCTCCACTTT.

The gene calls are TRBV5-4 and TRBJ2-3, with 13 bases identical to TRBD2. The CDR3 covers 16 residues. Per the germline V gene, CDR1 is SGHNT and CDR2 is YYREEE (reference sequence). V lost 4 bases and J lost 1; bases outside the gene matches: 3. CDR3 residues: CASSTLAGGGTDTQYF. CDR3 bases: TGTGCCAGCAGCACACTAGCGGGAGGGGGCACAGATACGCAGTATTTT.